The 24 T cell receptor beta chains given below trace back to one sample, sequenced in a study of T cell responses to AZD1222 COVID-19 vaccine. Profiled with immunoSEQ multiplex PCR; TCRdb holds only in-frame clones, not every one. This sample has around 97,000 clones, with about 90% found just once. The sequencing used peripheral blood, collected on day 0 of AZD1222 vaccination. The receptors shown here come from an adult in good health.

The rearrangement uses TRBV7-9 and TRBJ2-2; 8 nucleotides agree with TRBD1. Germline trimming cut 3 bases from V and 7 bases from J; bases unmatched to any gene: 19. The CDR3 has 19 amino acids. The germline gives CDR1 SEHNR, CDR2 FQNEAQ (reference sequence). CDR3 DNA sequence: TGTGCCAGCAGCTTTGGGCCCGAAATCTACAGGGGGAGAATCGGGGAGCTGTTTTTT. It translates to CASSFGPEIYRGRIGELFF.

The J gene is TRBJ1-2, the V gene TRBV27; weak D call: TRBD1 (5 bases). This CDR3 is built from 13 residues. The germline V and J ends were trimmed by 5 bases and 4 bases, with 11 bases remaining between them. Germline V gives CDR1 MNHEY, CDR2 SMNVEV (reference sequence). The CDR3 loop is CASSHGTAYGYTF. DNA for the CDR3: TGTGCCAGCAGTCACGGGACGGCCTATGGCTACACCTTC.

This clone has just one count. This chain uses TRBV5-1 with TRBJ2-1, with 9 bases matching TRBD2. Germline assignment: CDR1 SGHRS and CDR2 YFSETQ. The J segment lost 1 base and the V segment lost 4 bases, leaving 6 bases of the junction unmatched. The CDR3 is 16 residues long. CDR3 protein: CASSPDSGGSYNEQFF. CDR3 DNA: TGCGCCAGCAGCCCAGATAGCGGGGGATCCTACAATGAGCAGTTCTTC.

The chain employs TRBV27 and TRBJ2-1; TRBD2 matches at 8 bases. CDR1 and CDR2 from the germline V gene are MNHEY and SMNVEV (reference sequence). This CDR3 contains 14 residues. V lost 4 bases to trimming and J lost 15 bases; unmatched junction nucleotides: 14. The CDR3 loop reads CASSSALAGTRPFF. DNA of the CDR3: TGTGCCAGCAGTTCTGCTCTTGCCGGGACTAGGCCGTTCTTC.

This chain joins TRBV4-3 and TRBJ2-7; a possible D gene is TRBD2 (5 bases). Trimming shortened V by 0 bases and J by 2 bases, and 11 bases separated the two germline ends. CDR1 is LGHNA and CDR2 is YSLEER in the germline V gene. The CDR3 spans 15 residues. The CDR3 nucleotides are TGCGCCAGCAGCCAAGATGTCGGAGGAACCTACGAGCAGTACTTC. This sequence encodes CASSQDVGGTYEQYF.

The chain uses TRBV9 and TRBJ2-7, with D maybe TRBD1 (6 bases). The length of the CDR3 is 15 residues. Germline CDR1 reads SGDLS; CDR2 reads YYNGEE. V lost 0 bases to trimming and J lost 4 bases, with 14 bases between them. The chain's CDR3 is CASSVGGGAGYEQYF. The CDR3 nucleotides read TGTGCCAGCAGCGTAGGAGGGGGTGCGGGTTACGAGCAGTACTTC.

This clone was seen only once. The chain has TRBV28 and TRBJ1-1; D is uncertain. This CDR3 is built from 11 residues. V lost 6 bases, J lost 0 bases, and 2 bases lay in between. Germline lookup yields CDR1 MDHEN and CDR2 SYDVKM. DNA for the CDR3: TGTGCCAGCAGGTTGAACACTGAAGCTTTCTTT. It codes for CASRLNTEAFF. The full variable domain, with the rest looked up from reference TRBV28 and TRBJ1-1, is DVKVTQSSRYLVKRTGEKVFLECVQDMDHENMFWYRQDPGLGLRLIYFSYDVKMKEKGDIPEGYSVSREKKERFSLILESASTNQTSMYLCASRLNTEAFFGQGTRLTVV.

This sequence joins TRBV5-4 and TRBJ2-5; the match to TRBD2 covers 12 bases. The germline gives CDR1 SGHNT, CDR2 YYREEE (reference sequence). This CDR3 region has 16 residues. Germline trimming cut 0 bases from V and 4 bases from J; bases unmatched to any gene: 4. DNA of the CDR3: TGTGCCAGCAGCTTGGCTAGCGGGGGGGCCTTAGAGACCCAGTACTTC. Translated, it gives CASSLASGGALETQYF.

The chain is built from TRBV30 and TRBJ2-3, with 12 bases identical to TRBD2. Germline V gene data show CDR1 as GTSNPN and CDR2 as SVGIG (reference sequence). V shed 2 bases and J 7 bases; nucleotides not matched to a gene: 7. CDR3 length: 15 amino acids. CDR3 in DNA: TGTGCCTGGAGTTCGACTAGCGGGGGCCGTAATACGCAGTATTTT. Amino acid sequence: CAWSSTSGGRNTQYF.

The chain carries TRBV5-3 and TRBJ2-7; no definite D call. TRBV5-3 is designated an ORF whose function remains uncertain. The V gene lost 2 bases and the J gene lost 4 bases, with 10 bases spanning the gap. This CDR3 region has 13 residues. CDR3 region: CARSFLRQYEQYF. CDR3 coding DNA: TGTGCCAGAAGCTTTCTACGGCAGTACGAGCAGTACTTC.

This chain joins TRBV30 and TRBJ1-1; D may be TRBD1 (5 bases). V was shortened by 3 bases and J by 0 bases, with 11 bases between the two germline ends. CDR3 length: 14 amino acids. The V gene's germline CDR1 is GTSNPN and CDR2 SVGIG (reference sequence). CDR3 sequence: CAWRRGGMNTEAFF. The CDR3 coding sequence is TGTGCCTGGAGGAGGGGAGGGATGAACACTGAAGCTTTCTTT.

This sequence joins TRBV11-3 and TRBJ2-7; 7 bases fit TRBD1. V lost 5 bases and J lost 3; bases outside the gene matches: 4. The CDR3 contains 13 residues. Germline V gene data show CDR1 as SGHNT and CDR2 as YENEEA. The CDR3 DNA reads TGTGCCAGCAGCACCCGGGACAGCTACGAGCAGTACTTC. Its translation is CASSTRDSYEQYF.

This clone occurred a few times. This sample also contains other DNA sequences that code for the same CDR3. The chain combines TRBV5-4 with TRBJ1-4; a weak D match, TRBD1 (5 bases). Germline CDR1 and CDR2: SGHNT and YYREEE (reference sequence). Between the trimmed V and J ends, which lost 2 bases and 7 bases, there was a span of 9 bases. The CDR3 contains 13 residues. The CDR3 DNA is TGTGCCAGCAGCTTCTGGGGGACTGAAAAACTGTTTTTT. This codes for CASSFWGTEKLFF. The variable domain in full, completed from reference TRBV5-4 and TRBJ1-4, reads ETGVTQSPTHLIKTRGQQVTLRCSSQSGHNTVSWYQQALGQGPQFIFQYYREEENGRGNFPPRFSGLQFPNYSSELNVNALELDDSALYLCASSFWGTEKLFFGSGTQLSVL.

As for this clone: One end of the junction is discordant with germline, which a read error may explain. V gene TRBV6-1 combines with J gene TRBJ2-7; D might be TRBD2 (6 bases). The length of the CDR3 is 15 residues. The germline gives CDR1 MNHNS, CDR2 SASEGT. CDR3 DNA sequence: TGTGCCAGCAGCGAAGGGACGGGGGTGAGGAACGAGCAGTACTTC. Translation gives CASSEGTGVRNEQYF.

CDR3 loop: CASSLALTGGAVPLHF. In DNA form, the CDR3 reads TGCGCCAGCAGCTTGGCCCTAACAGGGGGCGCCGTGCCCCTCCACTTT. The J gene is TRBJ1-6, the V gene TRBV5-1; 9 bases align to TRBD1. The germline gives CDR1 SGHRS, CDR2 YFSETQ. V trimming: 0 bases; J trimming: 13 bases; junction bases outside the gene matches: 11. The CDR3 sequence is 16 residues long.

V is TRBV7-6 and J is TRBJ1-4, with D possibly being TRBD1 (6 bases). The germline gives CDR1 SGHVS, CDR2 FNYEAQ. V lost 5 bases and J lost 5, with 21 bases in between. The CDR3 length is 17 residues. CDR3 in amino acids: CASSLRGQGIGNEKLFF. The CDR3 nucleotides read TGTGCCAGCAGCCTTAGGGGTCAGGGGATCGGGAATGAAAAACTGTTTTTT.

The CDR3, as DNA: TGTGCCAGCTCACCTTACTCAGGGGGCACTGGAAACACCATATATTTT. This encodes CASSPYSGGTGNTIYF. This chain connects TRBV18 to TRBJ1-3, with 8 bases identical to TRBD1. V gave up 3 bases and J gave up 2 bases; unmatched junction bases: 6. The CDR3 is 16 residues long. Germline V CDR1 and CDR2: KGHSH, LQKENI.

This clone was seen once. The chain is built from TRBV13 and TRBJ1-3; D is undetermined. The V end lost 0 bases, the J end lost 0 bases, and 15 bases lay between the germline ends. The CDR3 loop spans 18 amino acids. Per the germline V gene, CDR1 is PRHDT and CDR2 is FYEKMQ (reference sequence). The CDR3 loop is CASSLGLRTILSGNTIYF. The CDR3 nucleotides read TGTGCCAGCAGCTTAGGCCTCAGGACCATACTCTCTGGAAACACCATATATTTT.

This chain joins TRBV12-5 and TRBJ1-3; D is uncertain. CDR3 size: 14 residues. Germline values: CDR1 LGHNT, CDR2 FRNRAP. The V gene lost 0 bases and the J gene lost 0 bases, with 3 bases spanning the gap. CDR3 coding DNA: TGTGCTAGTGGTTTGGTGAGCTCTGGAAACACCATATATTTT. It yields the protein CASGLVSSGNTIYF.

The chain links TRBV4-2 to TRBJ1-3; 7 bases agree with TRBD1. CDR1 is LGHNA and CDR2 is YNFKEQ in the germline V gene. Trimming took 4 bases from V and 1 from J; bases not matched to a gene: 10. CDR3 length equals 17 residues. CDR3 coding DNA: TGTGCCAGCAGCCGGACAGGCTCAGGGTGGTCTGGAAACACCATATATTTT. Residues: CASSRTGSGWSGNTIYF.

The chain joins TRBV6-5 to TRBJ1-2; perhaps TRBD1 as D (5 bases). The germline V gene encodes CDR1 MNHEY and CDR2 SVGAGI. This CDR3 spans 14 amino acids. V was pared by 7 bases and J by 3 bases, with 15 bases between. CDR3 coding DNA: TGTGCCAGCACCCACCTAAGAGGGGACTATGGCTACACCTTC. This encodes CASTHLRGDYGYTF.

This clone was counted a few times. CDR3 sequence: CASSWSEADGYTF. The CDR3 bases are TGTGCCAGCAGTTGGTCAGAAGCGGATGGCTACACCTTC. This sequence joins TRBV25-1 and TRBJ1-2; D not resolved. V shed 5 bases and J shed 6 bases, with 13 bases lying between them. CDR3 length: 13 amino acids. The germline V gene encodes CDR1 MGHDK and CDR2 SYGVNS.

This clone was seen a handful of times. The chain recombines TRBV6-5 with TRBJ2-2; 10 bases are a match to TRBD2. The germline gives CDR1 MNHEY, CDR2 SVGAGI. The CDR3 sequence is 14 residues long. Trimming cost V 6 bases and J 6 bases; bases outside gene matches: 4. CDR3 sequence: CASRALAGAGELFF. The CDR3 DNA follows: TGTGCCAGCAGAGCCCTAGCGGGGGCCGGGGAGCTGTTTTTT.

V and J are TRBV21-1 and TRBJ2-5; the table gives TRBD1 as D, unverified against the DNA. TRBV21-1 is classified as a pseudogene. The CDR3 extends over 14 amino acids. The CDR3 sequence is CASRGDRGRETQYF. In DNA, the CDR3 is TGTGCCAGCAGGGGGGACAGGGGGCGAGAGACCCAGTACTTC.